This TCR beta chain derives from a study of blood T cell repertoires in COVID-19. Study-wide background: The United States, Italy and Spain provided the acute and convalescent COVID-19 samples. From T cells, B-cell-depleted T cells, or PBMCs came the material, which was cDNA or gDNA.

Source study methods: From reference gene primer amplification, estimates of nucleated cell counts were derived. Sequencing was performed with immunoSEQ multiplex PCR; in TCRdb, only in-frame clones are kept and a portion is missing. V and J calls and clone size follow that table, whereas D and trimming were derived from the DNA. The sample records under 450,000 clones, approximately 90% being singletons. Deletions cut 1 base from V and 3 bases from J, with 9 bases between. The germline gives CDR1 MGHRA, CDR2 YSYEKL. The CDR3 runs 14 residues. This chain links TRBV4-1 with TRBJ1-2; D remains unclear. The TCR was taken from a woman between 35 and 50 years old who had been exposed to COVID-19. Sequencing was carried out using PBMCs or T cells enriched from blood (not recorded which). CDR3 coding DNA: TGCGCCAGCAGCCAAGGGGGAGGATACTATGGCTACACCTTC. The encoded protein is CASSQGGGYYGYTF.